The rows below give T cell receptor beta chains drawn from one sample of a study of T cell responses to AZD1222 COVID-19 vaccine. The table came from immunoSEQ multiplex PCR; TCRdb's copy has only in-frame clones and leaves some out. Among about 120,000 clones listed, roughly 90% were seen once. The sample was peripheral blood, taken on day 0 of AZD1222 vaccination. The receptor set was obtained from an adult in good health. The CDR3 runs from the conserved cysteine through the conserved F or W. Fields, in order: V gene, D gene, clone size, J gene, CDR3 length, CDR3 DNA, CDR3 protein. A D gene is named only where the DNA matches it firmly. Size is omitted from some rows. Given values are once, few, many or a class for expanded clones.

TRBV10-1	NA	NA	TRBJ1-5	18	TGCGCCACCCTCTGGCGGACATTTGCGGATCCTAGCAATCAGCCCCAGCATTTT	CATLWRTFADPSNQPQHF
TRBV19	NA	few	TRBJ1-2	13	TGTGCCAGTAATGAGGGAAACTACTATGGCTACACCTTC	CASNEGNYYGYTF
TRBV15	NA	NA	TRBJ1-4	14	TGTGCCACCAGTCGGAGTGCAACTAATGAAAAACTGTTTTTT	CATSRSATNEKLFF
TRBV6-6	NA	NA	TRBJ1-4	14	TGTGCCAGCAGTTACGGGGGAACTAATGAAAAACTGTTTTTT	CASSYGGTNEKLFF
TRBV3-1/TRBV3-2	NA	NA	TRBJ1-2	18	TGTGCCAGCAGCCAAGCTTTTTACTCAGGCGGGGATGACTATGGCTACACCTTC	CASSQAFYSGGDDYGYTF
TRBV12-3/TRBV12-4	TRBD1	NA	TRBJ2-3	12	TGTGCCAGCAGACAGGGGCCAGATACGCAGTATTTT	CASRQGPDTQYF
TRBV6-1	NA	once	TRBJ1-6	15	TGTGCCAGCAGTGAATATGGTACAGGGCGATCACCCCTCCACTTT	CASSEYGTGRSPLHF
TRBV6-5	NA	NA	TRBJ1-6	15	TGTGCCAGCAGTTACGAGAGCTCCTATAATTCACCCCTCCACTTT	CASSYESSYNSPLHF
TRBV5-1	NA	NA	TRBJ1-2	13	TGCGCCAGCAGCTTAGCGTCGGGGGATGGCTACACCTTC	CASSLASGDGYTF
TRBV2	TRBD1	NA	TRBJ1-1	14	TGTGCCAGCCTGGACAGGCGGCAAGACACTGAAGCTTTCTTT	CASLDRRQDTEAFF
TRBV7-9	NA	NA	TRBJ2-3	12	TGTGCCAGCAGTATAACAACAGATACGCAGTATTTT	CASSITTDTQYF
TRBV5-4	NA	NA	TRBJ2-3	17	TGTGCCAGCAGCTCGATACTTCCGGGACGAAACACAGATACGCAGTATTTT	CASSSILPGRNTDTQYF